This T cell receptor (beta chain) was captured by sequencing in a study of shared clonotypes between healthy human individuals. Study as a whole: Donors consisted of a couple of women and a few men between 18 and 49.

Authors' analysis steps: There were no quality scores in the junction-only immunoSEQ sequences, so filtering differed. This table comes from immunoSEQ multiplex PCR, and its TCRdb copy is limited to in-frame clones, with some not included. V, J and clone size reflect that table, while D and trimming were determined from the DNA. Seen here are hundreds of thousands of clones, 60% to 80% observed once, and the top ten hold approximately 1.8%. From CD4+ cells came CD45RA+ naive and CD45RA-negative memory subsets. On this clone itself: Its target is not known.

Findings and caveats of the study: Limitation of the genetic and exposure-history diversity represented came from the few donors.

Germline V CDR1 and CDR2: LGHNA, YNFKEQ. Trimming took off 0 bases at V and 2 bases at J, with 14 bases between the two ends. The CDR3 spans 17 residues. The sample consisted of memory CD4+ T cells sorted from blood. Subset specified: CD45RA-negative fraction. This sequence originates from a woman aged 30 to 39 in good health. The V and J genes are TRBV4-2 and TRBJ2-1, with D possibly called TRBD1 or TRBD2 (5 bases each). The CDR3 region is CASSQDRGRGAYNEQFF. The CDR3 DNA sequence: TGTGCCAGCAGCCAAGATAGGGGTCGAGGGGCCTACAATGAGCAGTTCTTC.